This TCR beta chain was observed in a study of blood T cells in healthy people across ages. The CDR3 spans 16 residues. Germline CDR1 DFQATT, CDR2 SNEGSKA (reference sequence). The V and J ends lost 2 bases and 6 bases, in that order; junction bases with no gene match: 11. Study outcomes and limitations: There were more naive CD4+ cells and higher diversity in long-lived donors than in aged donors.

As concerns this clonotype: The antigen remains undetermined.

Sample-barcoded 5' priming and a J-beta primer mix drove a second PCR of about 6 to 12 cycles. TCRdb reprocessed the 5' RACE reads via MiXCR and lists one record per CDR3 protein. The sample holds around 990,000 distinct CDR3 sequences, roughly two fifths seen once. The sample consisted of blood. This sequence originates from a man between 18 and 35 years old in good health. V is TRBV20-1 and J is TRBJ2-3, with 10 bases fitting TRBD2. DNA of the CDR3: TGCAGTGCTAGAAGACAGGAGCGGGGGGGCAAGGATACGCAGTATTTT. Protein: CSARRQERGGKDTQYF.